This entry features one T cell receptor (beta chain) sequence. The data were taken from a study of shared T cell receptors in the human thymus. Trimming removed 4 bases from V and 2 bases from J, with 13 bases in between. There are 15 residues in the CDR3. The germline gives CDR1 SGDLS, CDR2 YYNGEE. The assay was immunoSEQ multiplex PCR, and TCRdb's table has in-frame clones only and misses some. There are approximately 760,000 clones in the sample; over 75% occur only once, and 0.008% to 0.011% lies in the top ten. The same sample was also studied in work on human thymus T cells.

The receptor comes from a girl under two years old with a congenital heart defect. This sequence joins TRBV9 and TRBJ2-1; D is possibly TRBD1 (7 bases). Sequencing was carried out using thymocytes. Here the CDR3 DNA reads TGTGCCAGCAGCTCCCCCAGGGGGGCCTACAATGAGCAGTTCTTC. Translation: CASSSPRGAYNEQFF.